This T cell receptor (beta chain) was profiled in a study of beta chain features in type 1 diabetes. In this sample, this clone turned up a few times. Staining for CD45RO/CCR7/CD25/CD127/CD95/CD27 allowed sorting of CD4+ naive, central memory, regulatory and stem cell-like memory cells. Reverse transcription of all isolated RNA meant that expressed TCRB transcripts were sequenced. Clones were read by immunoSEQ multiplex PCR, and TCRdb kept only the in-frame ones, dropping some. The data hold 250,000 to 400,000 clones, with approximately 14% observed a single time. Germline CDR1 DFQATT, CDR2 SNEGSKA (reference sequence). CDR3 length equals 11 residues. The germline V and J ends were trimmed by 6 bases and 6 bases, with 10 bases remaining between them.

The receptor comes from a young man in good health. V is TRBV20-1 and J is TRBJ2-3; unclear D gene. Sequencing was carried out using central memory CD4+ T cells from blood. CDR3 in DNA: TGCAGTGCCGACCTTGGGGATACGCAGTATTTT. Encoded protein: CSADLGDTQYF.